Below, 31 T cell receptor beta chains from the same sample are listed, as sequenced in a study of T cell changes during pregnancy in multiple sclerosis. The protocol was immunoSEQ multiplex PCR, while the TCRdb copy is restricted to in-frame clones and leaves out a portion. The sample carries 60,000 to 75,000 clones, around 92% recorded once. Specimen: peripheral blood, collected in the second trimester of pregnancy. These receptors came from a female donor in good health, enrolled as a control in a pregnancy study.

This clone showed up just once. This chain connects TRBV4-1 to TRBJ1-2; D is unresolved. Trimming stripped 1 base from V and 4 bases from J, with 10 bases between. CDR3 length: 14 residues. CDR1 and CDR2 from the germline V gene are MGHRA and YSYEKL. The CDR3 region is CASSQVGVSYGYTF. The CDR3 nucleotides read TGCGCCAGCAGCCAAGTTGGAGTGTCCTATGGCTACACCTTC.

V is TRBV6-1 and J is TRBJ1-1, with TRBD1 matching over 9 bases. Germline CDR1 and CDR2: MNHNS and SASEGT. The CDR3 length is 14 residues. Unmatched junction bases numbered 6, after V lost 5 bases and J lost 5 bases. DNA for the CDR3: TGTGCCAGCAGTAGACGGGACAGGGAGACTGAAGCTTTCTTT. It encodes CASSRRDRETEAFF.

The V gene is TRBV5-1, the J gene TRBJ2-3, with 10 bases fitting TRBD2. Germline V lookup: CDR1 SGHRS, CDR2 YFSETQ. The CDR3 runs 15 residues. Losses at the gene ends were 0 bases for V and 5 bases for J; bases not matched to a gene: 3. DNA of the CDR3: TGCGCCAGCAGCTTGGATCTAGCGGGAGAAGATACGCAGTATTTT. This translates into CASSLDLAGEDTQYF.

This chain links TRBV7-6 with TRBJ2-1, with a tentative D call TRBD2 (7 bases). Germline-derived CDR1 and CDR2 are SGHVS and FNYEAQ. This CDR3 region has 13 residues. V gave up 1 base and J gave up 13 bases, with 14 bases separating them. The CDR3 DNA reads as TGTGCCAGCAGCTTAGGGGGGCCGGGAGGTCAGTTCTTC. Encoded protein: CASSLGGPGGQFF.

The CDR3 region is CASSQFFPSGANVLTF. The CDR3, as DNA: TGCGCCAGCAGTCAATTTTTTCCATCTGGGGCCAACGTCCTGACTTTC. The chain uses TRBV23-1 and TRBJ2-6; D gene ambiguous. TRBV23-1 is reported as an ORF; its role is uncertain. V lost 1 base, J lost 1 base, and 8 bases lay in between. The CDR3 totals 16 residues.

The V gene is TRBV2, the J gene TRBJ2-5; TRBD1 matches at 7 bases. The CDR3 length is 12 residues. The V segment lost 6 bases and the J segment 2 bases; nucleotides outside the gene matches: 0. Germline CDR1 is SNHLY and CDR2 is FYNNEI. CDR3 in DNA: TGTGCCAGCAGGGGACAGCAAGAGACCCAGTACTTC. Residues: CASRGQQETQYF.

V is TRBV4-1 and J is TRBJ2-5; D unresolved. The V and J ends lost 1 base and 4 bases respectively, with 10 bases between them. The germline CDR1 and CDR2 sequences are MGHRA and YSYEKL. This CDR3 comprises 14 residues. The CDR3 bases are TGCGCCAGCAGCCAAGGGCATGATCTAGAGACCCAGTACTTC. Amino acid sequence: CASSQGHDLETQYF.

V and J are TRBV2 and TRBJ2-7, with D tentatively TRBD1 (6 bases). This CDR3 has 11 residues. V was shortened by 6 bases and J by 3 bases, with 6 bases between the two germline ends. CDR1 and CDR2 (germline): SNHLY, FYNNEI. The DNA for the CDR3 is TGTGCCAGCAGGGGACACTACGAGCAGTACTTC. Encoded protein: CASRGHYEQYF. Complete variable domain (other parts from reference TRBV2 and TRBJ2-7): EPEVTQTPSHQVTQMGQEVILRCVPISNHLYFYWYRQILGQKVEFLVSFYNNEISEKSEIFDDQFSVERPDGSNFTLKIRSTKLEDSAMYFCASRGHYEQYFGPGTRLTVT.

CDR3 nucleotide sequence: TGTGCCAGCAGCGTAGGGACAGGAGGAAACACCATATATTTT. This translates into CASSVGTGGNTIYF. V is TRBV9 and J is TRBJ1-3; 7 nucleotides align to TRBD1. V gave up 0 bases and J gave up 4 bases; unmatched junction bases: 1. This CDR3 region has 14 residues. Germline V gene sequence: CDR1 SGDLS, CDR2 YYNGEE.

This clone is a singleton in its sample. The rearrangement joins TRBV4-1 to TRBJ2-5; 7 bases align to TRBD1. The CDR3 consists of 13 residues. V lost 4 bases to trimming and J lost 4 bases; unmatched junction nucleotides: 3. Per the germline V gene, CDR1 is MGHRA and CDR2 is YSYEKL. The CDR3: CASSPRTGETQYF. The CDR3, as DNA: TGCGCCAGCAGCCCGCGGACAGGAGAGACCCAGTACTTC.

The rearrangement uses TRBV28 and TRBJ1-2, with unresolved D. This CDR3 has 16 amino acids. Germline assignment: CDR1 MDHEN and CDR2 SYDVKM. V was clipped by 6 bases and J by 5 bases, with 22 bases between them. This CDR3 is CASSLPVGRGKYGYTF. CDR3 DNA sequence: TGTGCCAGCAGCCTGCCAGTTGGCCGGGGAAAGTATGGCTACACCTTC.

V usage is TRBV5-4 and J usage is TRBJ2-2; TRBD1 aligns across 8 bases. The ends lost 4 bases at V and 9 bases at J; junction bases unmatched: 11. This CDR3 has 15 residues. Germline assignment: CDR1 SGHNT and CDR2 YYREEE (reference sequence). CDR3 loop: CASSTGQVEGRELFF. The CDR3 DNA sequence: TGTGCCAGCAGCACGGGACAGGTTGAGGGGCGGGAGCTGTTTTTT.

V gene TRBV5-1 combines with J gene TRBJ2-1; D ambiguous. The germline V and J ends were trimmed by 4 bases and 4 bases, with 15 bases remaining between them. This CDR3 is built from 15 residues. Germline V CDR1 and CDR2: SGHRS, YFSETQ. In DNA, the CDR3 is TGCGCCAGCAGCCCGGAGCCCCTTGAATACAATGAGCAGTTCTTC. It specifies CASSPEPLEYNEQFF.

This CDR3 is CASSLPTVTDTQYF. Here the CDR3 DNA reads TGTGCCAGCAGTCTACCGACAGTCACAGATACGCAGTATTTT. The rearrangement joins TRBV28 to TRBJ2-3; D is perhaps TRBD1 (5 bases). Germline V gene data show CDR1 as MDHEN and CDR2 as SYDVKM. The CDR3 spans 14 residues. V lost 5 bases and J 2 bases, leaving 11 bases between the germline ends.

The V and J genes are TRBV25-1 and TRBJ2-3; TRBD1 agrees at 8 bases. The germline V gene has CDR1 MGHDK and CDR2 SYGVNS. CDR3 size: 14 residues. The V segment lost 6 bases and the J segment 2 bases; nucleotides outside the gene matches: 4. CDR3 sequence: CASRNRGFTDTQYF. Written as DNA, the CDR3 is TGTGCCAGCAGGAACAGGGGGTTCACAGATACGCAGTATTTT.

This chain uses TRBV7-3 with TRBJ2-3, with a tentative D call TRBD2 (5 bases). The germline gives CDR1 SGHTA, CDR2 FQGTGA. V was cut by 5 bases and J by 2 bases, with 14 bases left in between. This CDR3 has 15 amino acids. Here the CDR3 DNA reads TGTGCCAGCAGCCAGGCGGGCCTTCACACAGATACGCAGTATTTT. It translates to CASSQAGLHTDTQYF. Combining the CDR3 with reference TRBV7-3 and TRBJ2-3 gives the whole variable domain GAGVSQTPSNKVTEKGKYVELRCDPISGHTALYWYRQSLGQGPEFLIYFQGTGAADDSGLPNDRFFAVRPEGSVSTLKIQRTERGDSAVYLCASSQAGLHTDTQYFGPGTRLTVL.

The chain links TRBV5-4 to TRBJ2-2; 9 nucleotides agree with TRBD1. The junction had 11 bases not matched to a gene; V was cut back by 3 bases and J by 2 bases. Germline loops: CDR1 SGHNT, CDR2 YYREEE (reference sequence). The CDR3 contains 18 residues. This CDR3 reads CASSSRRPGQGNTGELFF. CDR3 sequence (DNA): TGTGCCAGCAGCTCAAGACGACCGGGACAGGGAAACACCGGGGAGCTGTTTTTT.

The V call is TRBV10-2, the J call TRBJ2-2; 8 bases match TRBD2. The CDR3 sequence is 15 residues long. Germline CDR1 is WSHSY and CDR2 is SAAADI. Trimming cost V 6 bases and J 3 bases; bases outside gene matches: 6. The CDR3 coding sequence is TGCGCCAGCAGAGACGGGAGGGTGGACACCGGGGAGCTGTTTTTT. Amino acid sequence: CASRDGRVDTGELFF.

On this clone: An end of the junction does not agree with germline; a read error may underlie this. The chain links TRBV7-7 to TRBJ2-3; possible D gene TRBD1, 6 bases. This CDR3 is 13 amino acids long. Germline CDR1 reads SSHAT; CDR2 reads FNYEAQ (reference sequence). This chain's CDR3 is CASSEQGSDTQYF. CDR3 DNA sequence: TGTGCTAGCAGCGAACAGGGTTCAGATACGCAGTATTTT.

The chain uses TRBV15 and TRBJ1-1; 8 positions match TRBD1. Trimming cost V 0 bases and J 4 bases; bases outside gene matches: 7. CDR3 length equals 16 residues. CDR1 and CDR2 (germline): LNHNV, YYDKDF (reference sequence). Here the CDR3 DNA reads TGTGCCACCAGCAGAGATAGCCCCGACAGGGGCACTGAAGCTTTCTTT. It codes for CATSRDSPDRGTEAFF.

This chain uses TRBV7-2 with TRBJ1-1; maybe TRBD1 (5 bases). The V gene's germline CDR1 is SGHTA and CDR2 FQGNSA. V was clipped by 3 bases and J by 4 bases, with 12 bases between them. The CDR3 covers 14 residues. The CDR3, as DNA: TGTGCCAGCAGCTTGGGGGGGGGAGGCACTGAAGCTTTCTTT. It yields the protein CASSLGGGGTEAFF.

This chain joins TRBV5-6 and TRBJ2-7; the D is unclear. Germline CDR1 reads SGHDT; CDR2 reads YYEEEE. The CDR3 has 14 amino acids. V lost 5 bases and J 2 bases, leaving 14 bases between the germline ends. The CDR3 sequence is CASRDDMPPYEQYF. For the CDR3, the DNA is TGTGCCAGCAGAGACGACATGCCTCCCTACGAGCAGTACTTC.

The J gene is TRBJ2-2, the V gene TRBV6-5; the match to TRBD2 covers 7 bases. Trimming at V came to 2 bases and at J to 2 bases, leaving 5 bases not matched to a gene. CDR3 length: 16 amino acids. CDR1 is MNHEY, CDR2 SVGAGI, per germline. For the CDR3, the DNA is TGTGCCAGCAGTTACGGGCTAGCGGCAAACACCGGGGAGCTGTTTTTT. The encoded protein is CASSYGLAANTGELFF.

The chain has TRBV19 and TRBJ2-6, with a tentative D call TRBD1 (6 bases). Per germline, CDR1 LNHDA and CDR2 SQIVND (reference sequence). The CDR3 length is 15 residues. V lost 5 bases to trimming and J lost 1 base, with 9 bases between them. The CDR3 here is CASSHQGSGANVLTF. DNA of the CDR3: TGTGCCAGTAGTCATCAGGGGTCTGGGGCCAACGTCCTGACTTTC.

The chain joins TRBV6-1 to TRBJ1-2; 7 bases agree with TRBD1. V lost 1 base to trimming and J lost 4 bases; unmatched junction nucleotides: 9. The CDR3 has 16 residues. The germline V gene encodes CDR1 MNHNS and CDR2 SASEGT. The CDR3 sequence is CASSEDWGQFVYGYTF. The CDR3 DNA reads as TGTGCCAGCAGTGAAGATTGGGGACAGTTTGTCTATGGCTACACCTTC.

The gene calls are TRBV2 and TRBJ2-7; 7 bases map to TRBD1. Germline CDR1 and CDR2: SNHLY and FYNNEI. V lost 7 bases and J lost 2; bases outside the gene matches: 11. The CDR3 has 15 residues. The CDR3 nucleotides are TGTGCCAGCATGCCGTTTTGGACAGGTGCCTACGAGCAGTACTTC. As protein: CASMPFWTGAYEQYF.

The J gene is TRBJ2-2, the V gene TRBV4-1; 7 bases line up with TRBD2. This CDR3 spans 15 amino acids. Germline lookup yields CDR1 MGHRA and CDR2 YSYEKL. With 3 bases clipped from V and 5 bases from J, the junction kept 6 bases outside the gene matches. Here the CDR3 reads CASSHRLALTGELFF. CDR3 sequence (DNA): TGCGCCAGCAGCCATAGACTAGCATTAACCGGGGAGCTGTTTTTT.

This clone was detected only a few times. The chain couples TRBV5-1 to TRBJ1-1; D is perhaps TRBD1 (5 bases). Germline loops: CDR1 SGHRS, CDR2 YFSETQ. V dropped 4 bases and J dropped 7 bases, with 8 bases sitting between them. There are 11 residues in the CDR3. CDR3 loop: CASSVGLEAFF. DNA for the CDR3: TGCGCCAGCAGCGTGGGACTTGAAGCTTTCTTT.

The rearrangement links TRBV27 to TRBJ2-1; perhaps TRBD1 as D (6 bases). Germline loops: CDR1 MNHEY, CDR2 SMNVEV (reference sequence). The CDR3 sequence is 15 residues long. Trimming left V 6 bases short and J 10 bases short, with 22 bases between. The DNA of the CDR3 is TGTGCCAGCAGCCCGGGACAACCGGACCTCAGGGAGCAGTTCTTC. Protein: CASSPGQPDLREQFF.

The chain recombines TRBV27 with TRBJ2-5; TRBD2 agrees at 13 bases. Near its end, the DNA agrees better with TRBJ2-7, so the J call may be wrong. The germline V gene encodes CDR1 MNHEY and CDR2 SMNVEV (reference sequence). CDR3 length: 15 residues. The CDR3 loop reads CASSTRTSGSYEQYF. For the CDR3, the DNA is TGTGCCAGCAGTACACGGACTAGCGGGAGCTACGAGCAGTACTTC.

The CDR3 loop is CASSYSGVQETQYF. In nucleotides, the CDR3 is TGTGCCAGCAGTTACTCCGGGGTCCAAGAGACCCAGTACTTC. The chain has TRBV6-6 and TRBJ2-5, with a tentative D call TRBD2 (5 bases). CDR3 length equals 14 residues. From germline, CDR1 is MNHNY and CDR2 SVGAGI (reference sequence). Trimming took off 0 bases at V and 1 base at J, with 6 bases between the two ends.